This entry lists 10 T cell receptor beta chains sequenced from one sample in a study of T cells after yellow fever vaccination. A single record per CDR3 protein comes from TCRdb applying MiXCR to the 5' RACE reads. The profile shows 310,000 or so distinct CDR3 sequences, roughly 3.5% of them singletons. Here the sequenced sample was PBMCs, taken on the day of the yellow fever booster vaccination. These receptors were taken from a man aged 18 to 30 who received the YFV17D yellow fever vaccine.

This clonotype turned up a few times. The chain uses TRBV19 and TRBJ2-2, with 7 nucleotides matching TRBD2. V gave up 7 bases and J gave up 6 bases; unmatched junction bases: 8. The CDR3 is 14 amino acids. Germline assignment: CDR1 LNHDA and CDR2 SQIVND (reference sequence). The CDR3 coding sequence is TGTGCCAGTACTCGGACTAGAACTGCCGGGGAGCTGTTTTTT. Its protein product is CASTRTRTAGELFF.

This clonotype was detected ten times or more. The V and J genes are TRBV27 and TRBJ2-6; 9 bases fit TRBD1. The CDR3 is made up of 18 amino acids. Trimming took 4 bases from V and 3 from J; bases not matched to a gene: 10. Germline values: CDR1 MNHEY, CDR2 SMNVEV (reference sequence). For the CDR3, the DNA is TGTGCCAGCAGTTGGGCCGGGACAGGGCTATATGGGGCCAACGTCCTGACTTTC. This encodes CASSWAGTGLYGANVLTF.

Remarks on this clonotype: Possible read error: a much larger clone is one base away. This chain links TRBV4-1 with TRBJ2-2; D possibly corresponds to TRBD2 (5 bases). This CDR3 is built from 16 residues. Germline V gives CDR1 MGHRA, CDR2 YSYEKL. The CDR3 DNA sequence: TGCGCCAGAAGCCAAGATCGGGGTCATTCCACCGGGGAGCTGTTTTTT. As protein: CARSQDRGHSTGELFF.

This clonotype has more than one count but fewer than ten. The V call is TRBV19, the J call TRBJ2-5; possibly TRBD2 for D (5 bases). Trimming stripped 3 bases from V and 5 bases from J, with 22 bases between. Germline V CDR1 and CDR2: LNHDA, SQIVND (reference sequence). The CDR3 is 17 amino acids. The CDR3 spells CASSMRPAGLVRETQYF. CDR3 bases: TGTGCCAGTAGTATGCGCCCCGCAGGACTCGTACGGGAGACCCAGTACTTC. The whole variable domain, filled in from reference TRBV19 and TRBJ2-5, reads DGGITQSPKYLFRKEGQNVTLSCEQNLNHDAMYWYRQDPGQGLRLIYYSQIVNDFQKGDIAEGYSVSREKKESFPLTVTSAQKNPTAFYLCASSMRPAGLVRETQYFGPGTRLLVL.

This clonotype was seen many times. V and J are TRBV7-2 and TRBJ2-5, with a weak D call TRBD2 (5 bases). CDR3 size: 14 residues. V lost 2 bases, J lost 4 bases, and 11 bases lay in between. Germline V gene data show CDR1 as SGHTA and CDR2 as FQGNSA. The CDR3 spells CASSLMGEGETQYF. The CDR3 region has the DNA TGTGCCAGCAGCTTAATGGGAGAGGGAGAGACCCAGTACTTC.

This clonotype showed up many times. The chain carries TRBV28 and TRBJ2-3; D gene ambiguous. This CDR3 spans 12 amino acids. Trimming removed 4 bases from V and 7 bases from J, with 9 bases in between. Per the germline V gene, CDR1 is MDHEN and CDR2 is SYDVKM. The CDR3 nucleotides are TGTGCCAGCAGTTCAGCATTAAATACGCAGTATTTT. Protein: CASSSALNTQYF.

This clonotype was counted only a few times. This chain joins TRBV4-1 and TRBJ1-6, with a weak D call TRBD1 (5 bases). Deletions cut 1 base from V and 7 bases from J, with 8 bases between. Germline loops: CDR1 MGHRA, CDR2 YSYEKL. The CDR3 loop spans 14 amino acids. CDR3: CASSQGGLNSPLHF. The CDR3 DNA reads as TGCGCCAGCAGCCAAGGGGGGTTGAATTCACCCCTCCACTTT.

Ten or more counts support this clonotype. The CDR3 nucleotides read TGTGCCAGCAGCTTAGGGGAGGGGGCCTACAATGAGCAGTTCTTC. Translation gives CASSLGEGAYNEQFF. The chain links TRBV7-2 to TRBJ2-1, with a possible D match to TRBD2 (7 bases). CDR1 SGHTA and CDR2 FQGNSA come from the germline V gene. This CDR3 is 15 amino acids long. V was cut by 1 base and J by 2 bases, with 9 bases left in between.

This clonotype occurred a few times. The V gene is TRBV20-1, the J gene TRBJ1-5; 7 nucleotides match TRBD1. Per germline, CDR1 DFQATT and CDR2 SNEGSKA (reference sequence). The junction had 8 bases not matched to a gene; V was cut back by 6 bases and J by 3 bases. This CDR3 comprises 14 residues. The CDR3 is CSALTGVSNQPQHF. CDR3 DNA: TGCAGTGCCTTAACAGGGGTCTCCAATCAGCCCCAGCATTTT.

In this sample, this clonotype turned up a few times. The genes are TRBV5-1 and TRBJ2-2; no clear D gene. Trimming took 7 bases from V and 0 from J, leaving 10 bases between them. Germline-derived CDR1 and CDR2 are SGHRS and YFSETQ. The CDR3 extends over 14 amino acids. The CDR3 spells CASLPDSNTGELFF. CDR3 nucleotides: TGCGCCAGCCTGCCAGACTCGAACACCGGGGAGCTGTTTTTT. Full variable domain (missing parts from reference TRBV5-1 and TRBJ2-2): KAGVTQTPRYLIKTRGQQVTLSCSPISGHRSVSWYQQTPGQGLQFLFEYFSETQRNKGNFPGRFSGRQFSNSRSEMNVSTLELGDSALYLCASLPDSNTGELFFGEGSRLTVL.